This T cell receptor beta chain was sequenced during a study of blood T cells in healthy people across ages. Next came a second PCR, run for about 6 to 12 cycles, which used a sample-barcoded 5' primer along with a J-beta primer mix. TCRdb reprocessed the 5' RACE reads with MiXCR, giving one entry per CDR3 protein. This sample carries over 1,500,000 distinct CDR3 sequences, about 50% of them seen once, and the ten largest clones take about 2.1%. CDR1 and CDR2 from the germline V gene are SGHTA and FQGNSA. V dropped 5 bases and J dropped 4; count of bases not matched to a gene: 6. This CDR3 region has 16 residues. Of note for this clonotype: Antigen: not known.

Whole-study results and caveats: Versus aged donors, long-lived donors had higher diversity and more naive CD4+ cells.

This chain uses TRBV7-2 with TRBJ2-1, with 12 bases aligning to TRBD2. The sequence derives from a woman between 40 and 50 years old in good health. Sequencing was performed on blood. Here the CDR3 reads CASSPWTSGEYNEQFF. The CDR3 DNA is TGTGCCAGCAGCCCCTGGACTAGCGGGGAGTACAATGAGCAGTTCTTC.